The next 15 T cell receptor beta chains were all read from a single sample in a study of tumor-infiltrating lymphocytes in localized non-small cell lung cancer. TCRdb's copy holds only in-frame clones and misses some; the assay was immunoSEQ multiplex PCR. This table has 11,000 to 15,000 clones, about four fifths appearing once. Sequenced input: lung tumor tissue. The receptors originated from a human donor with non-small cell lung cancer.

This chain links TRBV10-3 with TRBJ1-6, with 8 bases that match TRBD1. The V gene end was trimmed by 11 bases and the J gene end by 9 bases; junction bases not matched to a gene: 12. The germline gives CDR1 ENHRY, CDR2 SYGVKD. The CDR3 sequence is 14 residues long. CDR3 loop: CASTGAGSGSPLHF. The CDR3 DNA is TGTGCCTCGACAGGGGCCGGAAGCGGTTCACCCCTCCACTTT.

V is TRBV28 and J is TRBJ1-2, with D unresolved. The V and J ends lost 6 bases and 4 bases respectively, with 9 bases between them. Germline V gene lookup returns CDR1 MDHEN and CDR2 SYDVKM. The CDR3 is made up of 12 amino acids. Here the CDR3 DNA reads TGTGCCAGCAGCCCCCATGCCTATGGCTACACCTTC. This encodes CASSPHAYGYTF.

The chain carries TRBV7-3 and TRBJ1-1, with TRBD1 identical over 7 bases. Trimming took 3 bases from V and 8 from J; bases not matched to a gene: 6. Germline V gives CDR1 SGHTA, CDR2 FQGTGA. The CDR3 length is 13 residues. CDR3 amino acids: CASSLMTGKEAFF. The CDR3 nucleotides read TGTGCCAGCAGCTTGATGACAGGGAAAGAAGCTTTCTTT.

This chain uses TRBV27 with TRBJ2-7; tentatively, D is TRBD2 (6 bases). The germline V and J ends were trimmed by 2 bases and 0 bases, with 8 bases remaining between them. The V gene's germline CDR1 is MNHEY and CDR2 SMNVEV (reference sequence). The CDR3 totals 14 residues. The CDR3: CASSLAGSSYEQYF. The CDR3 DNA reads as TGTGCCAGCAGTTTAGCCGGGAGCTCCTACGAGCAGTACTTC.

In DNA, the CDR3 is TGTGCCAGCAGTCGACGGGACTCCTACACCGGGGAGCTGTTTTTT. Its translation: CASSRRDSYTGELFF. J is TRBJ2-2 and V is TRBV27; the D gene is possibly TRBD2 (6 bases). V was trimmed by 5 bases and J by 3 bases, leaving 13 bases between them. The CDR3 is 15 residues long. Germline lookup yields CDR1 MNHEY and CDR2 SMNVEV (reference sequence).

CDR3: CASSLDGLANYEQYF. CDR3 bases: TGTGCCAGCAGCTTAGACGGACTAGCCAACTACGAGCAGTACTTC. The J gene is TRBJ2-7, the V gene TRBV7-9, with 8 nucleotides matching TRBD2. The CDR3 length is 15 residues. CDR1 is SEHNR, CDR2 FQNEAQ, per germline (reference sequence). V trimming: 1 base; J trimming: 3 bases; junction bases outside the gene matches: 5.

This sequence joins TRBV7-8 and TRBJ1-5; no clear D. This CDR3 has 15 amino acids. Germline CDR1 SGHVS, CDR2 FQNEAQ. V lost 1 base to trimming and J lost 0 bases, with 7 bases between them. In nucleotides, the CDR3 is TGTGCCAGCAGCTTAGGCCAGTATAGCAATCAGCCCCAGCATTTT. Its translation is CASSLGQYSNQPQHF.

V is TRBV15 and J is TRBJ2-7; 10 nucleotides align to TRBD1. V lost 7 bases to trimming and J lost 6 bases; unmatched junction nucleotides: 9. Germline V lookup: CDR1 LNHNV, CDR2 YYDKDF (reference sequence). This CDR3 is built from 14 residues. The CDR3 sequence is CATTRDRGAGEQYF. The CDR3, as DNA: TGTGCCACCACCCGGGACAGGGGCGCCGGCGAGCAGTACTTC.

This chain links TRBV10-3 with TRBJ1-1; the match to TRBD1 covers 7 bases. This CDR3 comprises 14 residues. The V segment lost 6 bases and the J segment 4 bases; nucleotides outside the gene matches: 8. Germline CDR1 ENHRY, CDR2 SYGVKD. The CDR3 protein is CAISLQGMGTEAFF. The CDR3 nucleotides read TGTGCCATCAGCCTACAGGGGATGGGCACTGAAGCTTTCTTT.

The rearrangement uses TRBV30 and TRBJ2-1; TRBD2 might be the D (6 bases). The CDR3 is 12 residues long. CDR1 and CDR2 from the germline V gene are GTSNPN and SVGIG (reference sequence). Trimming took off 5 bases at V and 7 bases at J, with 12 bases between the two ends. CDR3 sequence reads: CAWRRGVNEQFF. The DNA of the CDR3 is TGTGCCTGGCGGCGGGGTGTGAATGAGCAGTTCTTC.

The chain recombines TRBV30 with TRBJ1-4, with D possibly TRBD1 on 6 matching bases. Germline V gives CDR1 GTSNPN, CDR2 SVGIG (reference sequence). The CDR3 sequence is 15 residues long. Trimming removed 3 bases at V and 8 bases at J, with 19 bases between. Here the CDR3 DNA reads TGTGCCTGGAGGGCCGGGACACAAAGAAGGGAAAAACTGTTTTTT. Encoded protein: CAWRAGTQRREKLFF. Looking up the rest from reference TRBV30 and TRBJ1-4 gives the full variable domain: SQTIHQWPATLVQPVGSPLSLECTVEGTSNPNLYWYRQAAGRGLQLLFYSVGIGQISSEVPQNLSASRPQDRQFILSSKKLLLSDSGFYLCAWRAGTQRREKLFFGSGTQLSVL.

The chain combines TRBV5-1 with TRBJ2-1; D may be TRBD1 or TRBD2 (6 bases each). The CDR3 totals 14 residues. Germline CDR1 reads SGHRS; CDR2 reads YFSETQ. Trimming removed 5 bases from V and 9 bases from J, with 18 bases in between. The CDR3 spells CASSPTGGTIEQFF. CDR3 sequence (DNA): TGCGCCAGCAGTCCGACCGGGGGCACGATTGAGCAGTTCTTC.

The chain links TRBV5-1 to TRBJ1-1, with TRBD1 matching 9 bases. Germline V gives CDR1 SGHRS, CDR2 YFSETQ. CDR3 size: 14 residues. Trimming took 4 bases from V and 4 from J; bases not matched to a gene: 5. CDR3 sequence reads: CASSAGQGGTEAFF. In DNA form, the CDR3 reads TGCGCCAGCAGCGCGGGACAGGGAGGCACTGAAGCTTTCTTT.

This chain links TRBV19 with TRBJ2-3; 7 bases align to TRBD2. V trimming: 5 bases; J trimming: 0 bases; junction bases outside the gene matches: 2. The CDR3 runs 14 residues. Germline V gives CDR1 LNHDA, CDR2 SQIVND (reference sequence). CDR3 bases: TGTGCCAGTAGTGGTAGCGGGAGCACAGATACGCAGTATTTT. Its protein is CASSGSGSTDTQYF.

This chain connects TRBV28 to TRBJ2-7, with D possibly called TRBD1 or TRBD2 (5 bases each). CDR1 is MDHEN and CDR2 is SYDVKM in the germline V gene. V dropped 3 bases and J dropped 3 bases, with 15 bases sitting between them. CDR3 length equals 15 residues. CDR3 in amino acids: CASSFPSGQYYEQYF. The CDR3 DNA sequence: TGTGCCAGCAGTTTCCCCTCGGGGCAGTACTACGAGCAGTACTTC.